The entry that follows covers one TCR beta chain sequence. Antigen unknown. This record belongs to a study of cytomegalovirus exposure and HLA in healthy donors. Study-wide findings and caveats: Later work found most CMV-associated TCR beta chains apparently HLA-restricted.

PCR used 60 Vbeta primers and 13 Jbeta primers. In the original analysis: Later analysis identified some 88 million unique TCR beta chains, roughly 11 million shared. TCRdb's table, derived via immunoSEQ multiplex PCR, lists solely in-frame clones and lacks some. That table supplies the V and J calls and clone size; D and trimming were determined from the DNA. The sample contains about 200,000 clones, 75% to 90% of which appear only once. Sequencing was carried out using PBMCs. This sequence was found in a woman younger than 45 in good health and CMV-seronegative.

DNA for the CDR3: TGTGCCAGCACTCCGCACAGTTTTGTGGGTAGGACGAACACCGGGGAGCTGTTTTTT. As protein: CASTPHSFVGRTNTGELFF. J is TRBJ2-2 and V is TRBV28, with no clear D. Germline V gene data show CDR1 as MDHEN and CDR2 as SYDVKM. V was shortened by 7 bases and J by 0 bases, with 24 bases between the two germline ends. This CDR3 is 19 amino acids long.